Listed here are 24 T cell receptor beta chains from one sample, sequenced in a study of cytomegalovirus exposure and HLA in healthy donors. The PCR was carried out with 60 Vbeta primers and 13 Jbeta primers. Profiling relied on immunoSEQ multiplex PCR, and the TCRdb table lists in-frame clones only, not all of them. Of about 150,000 clones listed, nearly 80% are singletons. Source material: PBMCs. Receptors originate from a man aged 25 to 40 in good health and CMV-seropositive.

The CDR3 DNA reads as TGTGCCAGTAGTCGGTCTAGCGCGACAGATACGCAGTATTTT. Protein sequence: CASSRSSATDTQYF. The chain employs TRBV19 and TRBJ2-3, with a possible D match to TRBD2 (6 bases). CDR1 and CDR2 from the germline V gene are LNHDA and SQIVND (reference sequence). This CDR3 comprises 14 residues. The germline V and J ends were trimmed by 5 bases and 3 bases, with 12 bases remaining between them. The variable domain in full, with the rest retrieved from reference TRBV19 and TRBJ2-3, is DGGITQSPKYLFRKEGQNVTLSCEQNLNHDAMYWYRQDPGQGLRLIYYSQIVNDFQKGDIAEGYSVSREKKESFPLTVTSAQKNPTAFYLCASSRSSATDTQYFGPGTRLTVL.

The gene calls are TRBV9 and TRBJ2-1; 11 nucleotides match TRBD2. V dropped 6 bases and J dropped 6; count of bases not matched to a gene: 2. Germline V gene lookup returns CDR1 SGDLS and CDR2 YYNGEE. The CDR3 is 13 residues long. CDR3 nucleotides: TGTGCCAGCACGGGACTAGCGGCCAATGAGCAGTTCTTC. Translating it yields CASTGLAANEQFF. The variable domain in full, with the rest retrieved from reference TRBV9 and TRBJ2-1, is DSGVTQTPKHLITATGQRVTLRCSPRSGDLSVYWYQQSLDQGLQFLIQYYNGEERAKGNILERFSAQQFPDLHSELNLSSLELGDSALYFCASTGLAANEQFFGPGTRLTVL.

This clone was found once. The J gene is TRBJ2-3, the V gene TRBV27; TRBD2 matches at 8 bases. V was clipped by 10 bases and J by 0 bases; unmatched bases: 12. CDR3 size: 16 residues. Germline-derived CDR1 and CDR2 are MNHEY and SMNVEV (reference sequence). CDR3 sequence reads: CAIKRVAGGSTDTQYF. CDR3 bases: TGTGCCATCAAACGGGTGGCGGGGGGTAGCACAGATACGCAGTATTTT.

This rearrangement joins TRBV6-5 to TRBJ2-1, with a weak D call TRBD2 (6 bases). Germline V lookup: CDR1 MNHEY, CDR2 SVGAGI. Trimming took off 2 bases at V and 5 bases at J, with 10 bases between the two ends. This CDR3 has 14 residues. CDR3 loop: CASSYGRGNNEQFF. CDR3 coding DNA: TGTGCCAGCAGTTACGGTCGGGGGAACAATGAGCAGTTCTTC.

V usage is TRBV19 and J usage is TRBJ2-1; 8 nucleotides match TRBD2. In germline, CDR1 is LNHDA, CDR2 SQIVND (reference sequence). Trimming cost V 1 base and J 6 bases; bases outside gene matches: 8. This CDR3 has 16 residues. The CDR3 bases are TGTGCCAGTAGTATAGTACGGGGGGGACCCGTCAATGAGCAGTTCTTC. It specifies CASSIVRGGPVNEQFF.

The V and J genes are TRBV7-9 and TRBJ2-3, with D unresolved. The CDR3 is 12 residues long. Deletions cut 11 bases from V and 2 bases from J, with 11 bases between. Looked up from germline, CDR1 is SEHNR and CDR2 is FQNEAQ (reference sequence). This CDR3 is CAGDRFTDTQYF. The CDR3 DNA sequence: TGTGCCGGAGACCGATTCACAGATACGCAGTATTTT.

This clone was seen only a few times. The rearrangement joins TRBV11-3 to TRBJ1-1; 8 nucleotides line up with TRBD1. The length of the CDR3 is 14 residues. V was pared by 5 bases and J by 5 bases, with 7 bases of the junction left unmatched. Germline loops: CDR1 SGHNT, CDR2 YENEEA. In DNA, the CDR3 is TGTGCCAGCAGCCCGGGGACAGGTCATACTGAAGCTTTCTTT. Protein product: CASSPGTGHTEAFF.

The chain employs TRBV19 and TRBJ2-7; 9 bases map to TRBD1. This CDR3 is built from 15 residues. CDR1 and CDR2 from the germline V gene are LNHDA and SQIVND (reference sequence). J gave up 1 base and V 6 bases, and 7 bases lay outside the gene matches. The CDR3 DNA reads TGTGCCAGTAGGCCGGGACAGGGTATTTCCTACGAGCAGTACTTC. Its protein is CASRPGQGISYEQYF.

The chain joins TRBV6-4 to TRBJ2-7; 9 bases agree with TRBD2. Germline trimming cut 5 bases from V and 4 bases from J; bases unmatched to any gene: 9. The CDR3 has 15 amino acids. Germline V gene sequence: CDR1 MRHNA, CDR2 SNTAGT. The CDR3 coding sequence is TGTGCCAGCAGTCAATTCGCTAGCGGGGAGTACGAGCAGTACTTC. Amino acid sequence: CASSQFASGEYEQYF.

The rearrangement links TRBV7-9 to TRBJ2-5, with TRBD1 matching over 7 bases. Germline V CDR1 and CDR2: SEHNR, FQNEAQ (reference sequence). With 5 bases clipped from V and 1 base from J, the junction kept 4 bases outside the gene matches. The CDR3 spans 14 residues. CDR3: CASSQTGIQETQYF. CDR3 DNA sequence: TGTGCCAGCAGCCAGACAGGGATCCAAGAGACCCAGTACTTC.

The chain links TRBV5-1 to TRBJ1-6; perhaps TRBD1 as D (6 bases). Trimming took 1 base from V and 12 from J, leaving 11 bases between them. CDR1 SGHRS and CDR2 YFSETQ come from the germline V gene. The length of the CDR3 is 13 residues. The CDR3 loop is CASSLNLQGPLHF. CDR3 coding DNA: TGCGCCAGCAGCTTGAACCTACAGGGACCCCTCCACTTT. The variable domain in full, completed from reference TRBV5-1 and TRBJ1-6, reads KAGVTQTPRYLIKTRGQQVTLSCSPISGHRSVSWYQQTPGQGLQFLFEYFSETQRNKGNFPGRFSGRQFSNSRSEMNVSTLELGDSALYLCASSLNLQGPLHFGNGTRLTVT.

J is TRBJ2-7 and V is TRBV6-5; D is undetermined. The length of the CDR3 is 15 residues. From germline, CDR1 is MNHEY and CDR2 SVGAGI. Trimming left V 6 bases short and J 3 bases short, with 18 bases between. The CDR3: CASRPPANLGYEQYF. DNA for the CDR3: TGTGCCAGCAGGCCACCAGCGAACCTCGGCTACGAGCAGTACTTC.

This chain connects TRBV28 to TRBJ2-7, with 7 bases aligning to TRBD2. The trim removed 6 bases at V and 0 bases at J, leaving 5 bases unmatched. The CDR3 covers 14 residues. In germline, CDR1 is MDHEN, CDR2 SYDVKM. CDR3 DNA: TGTGCCAGCAGAGGAAGCGGGACCTCCTACGAGCAGTACTTC. Translation: CASRGSGTSYEQYF.

V usage is TRBV5-4 and J usage is TRBJ1-2; possibly TRBD1 for D (5 bases). The CDR3 has 14 residues. The germline CDR1 and CDR2 sequences are SGHNT and YYREEE (reference sequence). V lost 0 bases, J lost 7 bases, and 13 bases lay in between. In DNA form, the CDR3 reads TGTGCCAGCAGCTTGGGGGGGGAAGGAGGTGGCTACACCTTC. This codes for CASSLGGEGGGYTF.

The chain joins TRBV9 to TRBJ1-3, with a tentative D call TRBD1 (5 bases). CDR1 is SGDLS and CDR2 is YYNGEE in the germline V gene. The length of the CDR3 is 14 residues. The ends were cut back, 1 base at V and 5 bases at J, with 10 bases in the middle. The CDR3 protein is CASSVQGSRNTIYF. Here the CDR3 DNA reads TGTGCCAGCAGCGTACAGGGTTCGAGAAACACCATATATTTT. Based on the CDR3 plus reference TRBV9 and TRBJ1-3, the full variable domain is DSGVTQTPKHLITATGQRVTLRCSPRSGDLSVYWYQQSLDQGLQFLIQYYNGEERAKGNILERFSAQQFPDLHSELNLSSLELGDSALYFCASSVQGSRNTIYFGEGSWLTVV.

The chain couples TRBV25-1 to TRBJ2-5; D unresolved. V lost 2 bases to trimming and J lost 7 bases, with 5 bases between them. The CDR3 totals 11 residues. Germline CDR1 reads MGHDK; CDR2 reads SYGVNS. CDR3 loop: CASSERGTQYF. DNA for the CDR3: TGTGCCAGCAGTGAAAGAGGGACCCAGTACTTC.

This clone was detected only a few times. The chain carries TRBV7-2 and TRBJ2-1; TRBD2 aligns across 12 bases. After removal of 1 base from V and 7 bases from J, the junction contained 5 bases not matched to a gene. CDR3 length equals 16 residues. The germline CDR1 and CDR2 sequences are SGHTA and FQGNSA. The CDR3 here is CASSLESSGGANEQFF. In DNA form, the CDR3 reads TGTGCCAGCAGCTTAGAGTCTAGCGGGGGGGCAAATGAGCAGTTCTTC. Based on the CDR3 plus reference TRBV7-2 and TRBJ2-1, the full variable domain is GAGVSQSPSNKVTEKGKDVELRCDPISGHTALYWYRQSLGQGLEFLIYFQGNSAPDKSGLPSDRFSAERTGGSVSTLTIQRTQQEDSAVYLCASSLESSGGANEQFFGPGTRLTVL.

This chain links TRBV4-2 with TRBJ2-7, with 8 bases aligning to TRBD2. There are 15 residues in the CDR3. Germline CDR1 reads LGHNA; CDR2 reads YNFKEQ. V lost 3 bases to trimming and J lost 2 bases; unmatched junction nucleotides: 6. CDR3 amino acids: CASSQGTSGPYEQYF. CDR3 coding DNA: TGTGCCAGCAGCCAGGGAACTAGCGGCCCCTACGAGCAGTACTTC.

The chain uses TRBV6-6 and TRBJ2-7, with D maybe TRBD1 (6 bases). Germline V gives CDR1 MNHNY, CDR2 SVGAGI (reference sequence). V was cut by 5 bases and J by 4 bases, with 15 bases left in between. The CDR3 loop spans 14 amino acids. CDR3 DNA sequence: TGTGCCAGCAGTGTACCCTACAGGGTTTACGAGCAGTACTTC. Amino acid sequence: CASSVPYRVYEQYF.

This clone was observed many times. The CDR3 is CASSQDQGSGANVLTF. Here the CDR3 DNA reads TGTGCCAGCAGCCAAGATCAGGGCTCTGGGGCCAACGTCCTGACTTTC. This chain uses TRBV4-2 with TRBJ2-6; TRBD1 is a possible D gene (5 bases). V dropped 0 bases and J dropped 0 bases, with 6 bases sitting between them. Germline CDR1 LGHNA, CDR2 YNFKEQ. CDR3 length equals 16 residues.

Here the CDR3 DNA reads TGCACCAGCAGCCAACTGGCTCTCTCTGGGGCCAACGTCCTGACTTTC. It codes for CTSSQLALSGANVLTF. The chain links TRBV1 to TRBJ2-6; no DNA check was done on the table's D call, TRBD1. TRBV1 is termed a pseudogene. This CDR3 is 16 amino acids long.

This chain links TRBV11-1 with TRBJ2-7; TRBD2 aligns across 12 bases. The CDR3 has 15 amino acids. The J segment lost 5 bases and the V segment lost 3 bases, leaving 5 bases of the junction unmatched. Germline assignment: CDR1 SGHAT and CDR2 FQDESV (reference sequence). CDR3 nucleotides: TGTGCCAGCAGCTTTGGGACTAGCGGGTTCGACGAGCAGTACTTC. Translated: CASSFGTSGFDEQYF.

The chain combines TRBV4-2 with TRBJ2-6; 7 nucleotides line up with TRBD1. The CDR3 contains 15 residues. Germline V CDR1 and CDR2: LGHNA, YNFKEQ. J lost 3 bases, V lost 4 bases, and 3 bases had no gene match. This CDR3 reads CASSLGGNGANVLTF. DNA for the CDR3: TGTGCCAGCAGCCTAGGGGGCAATGGGGCCAACGTCCTGACTTTC.

The chain recombines TRBV15 with TRBJ2-7; 9 bases are a match to TRBD2. The CDR3 sequence is 14 residues long. The germline V gene has CDR1 LNHNV and CDR2 YYDKDF (reference sequence). Germline trimming cut 1 base from V and 6 bases from J; bases unmatched to any gene: 4. CDR3 amino acids: CATSRASGAVEQYF. The CDR3 DNA is TGTGCCACCAGCAGAGCTAGCGGGGCCGTCGAGCAGTACTTC.